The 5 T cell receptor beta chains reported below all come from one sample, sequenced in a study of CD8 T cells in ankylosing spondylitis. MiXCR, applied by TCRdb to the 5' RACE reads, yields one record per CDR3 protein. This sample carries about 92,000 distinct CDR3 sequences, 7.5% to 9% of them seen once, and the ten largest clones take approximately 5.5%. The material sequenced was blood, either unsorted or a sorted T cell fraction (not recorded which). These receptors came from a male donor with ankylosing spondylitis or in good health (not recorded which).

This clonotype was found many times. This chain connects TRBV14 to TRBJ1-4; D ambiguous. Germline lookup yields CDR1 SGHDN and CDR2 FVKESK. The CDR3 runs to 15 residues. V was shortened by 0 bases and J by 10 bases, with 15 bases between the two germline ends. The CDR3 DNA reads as TGTGCCAGCAGCCAAGAGGGCCCCTGGGTCGGAAAACTGTTTTTT. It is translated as CASSQEGPWVGKLFF.

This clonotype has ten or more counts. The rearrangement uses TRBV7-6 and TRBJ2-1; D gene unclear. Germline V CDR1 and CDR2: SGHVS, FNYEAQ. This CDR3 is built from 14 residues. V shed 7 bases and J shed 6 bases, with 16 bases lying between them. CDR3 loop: CASTAGGSTNEQFF. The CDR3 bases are TGTGCCAGCACTGCCGGTGGCTCCACCAATGAGCAGTTCTTC.

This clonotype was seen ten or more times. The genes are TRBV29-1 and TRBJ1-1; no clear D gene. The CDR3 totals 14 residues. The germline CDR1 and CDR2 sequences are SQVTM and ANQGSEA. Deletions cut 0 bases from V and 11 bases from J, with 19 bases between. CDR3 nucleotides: TGCAGCGTTGAAGATGGAGGCACAGTTCAACTGGCTTTCTTT. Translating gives CSVEDGGTVQLAFF.

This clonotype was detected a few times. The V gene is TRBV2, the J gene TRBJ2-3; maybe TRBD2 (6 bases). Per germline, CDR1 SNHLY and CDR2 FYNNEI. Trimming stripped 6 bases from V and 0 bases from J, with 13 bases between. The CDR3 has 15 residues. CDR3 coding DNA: TGTGCCAGCAGCGGGGGACTTCCAAGCACAGATACGCAGTATTTT. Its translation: CASSGGLPSTDTQYF. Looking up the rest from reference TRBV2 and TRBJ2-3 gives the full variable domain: EPEVTQTPSHQVTQMGQEVILRCVPISNHLYFYWYRQILGQKVEFLVSFYNNEISEKSEIFDDQFSVERPDGSNFTLKIRSTKLEDSAMYFCASSGGLPSTDTQYFGPGTRLTVL.

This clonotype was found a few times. The DNA for the CDR3 is TGTGCCAGCAGTGGGGTCACCCGGGCCCTCCATGGCTACACCTTC. It codes for CASSGVTRALHGYTF. The chain couples TRBV2 to TRBJ1-2; the D is unclear. Between the trimmed V and J ends, which lost 4 bases and 6 bases, there was a span of 18 bases. This CDR3 has 15 residues. Per germline, CDR1 SNHLY and CDR2 FYNNEI.